This T cell receptor beta chain was documented in a study of CD8 T cells in Susac syndrome (dated by TCRdb to between 2018 and 2021). In the study overall: Of the Susac syndrome patients who were sequenced, under ten were in clinical remission while six had clinically active disease. At the time of blood withdrawal, Susac syndrome patients were either therapy-naive, taking corticosteroids (with some also receiving IVIg), or on IVIg alone. The study used repertoire sequencing to test whether antigen drove CD8+ T cell activation and differentiation in Susac syndrome. Summary of the overall study and its limitations: In patients with Susac syndrome, the CD4+ T cell repertoire showed no detectable clonal expansion. The number of individuals in the TCR sequencing and HLA analysis was acknowledged as relatively small.

Relative to germline, V is 9 bases shorter and J is 4 bases shorter, with 9 bases between their ends. CDR1 MDHEN and CDR2 SYDVKM are derived from the germline V gene. The CDR3 covers 11 residues, taking in both the cysteine and the phenylalanine. Of the read, only the CDR3 DNA is kept; its 33 bases are in frame from base 1. RNA was extracted using the RNeasy kit, and roughly 0.45 to 1 microgram was reverse transcribed with random hexamers. The immunoSEQ multiplex PCR assay, covering 54 Vbeta and 13 Jbeta segments, was used to amplify TCR beta CDR3 regions. PCR amplification bias was corrected by using a synthetic template baseline for primer optimization and computational correction. The paper's data handling went like this. Reads were annotated to V, D and J genes per IMGT and analyzed with immunoSEQ Analyzer, keeping only productive sequences. To calculate clonality, Shannon entropy was normalized by log2 of the number of productive unique sequences and then subtracted from one. Public and private clones were assessed among the 100 most prevalent clones of each patient and control. A clone was defined as Susac-specific if it was absent from the healthy and MS cohorts, from some 1,100 published viral clones and from other ImmuneACCESS disease sequences. The public reads were quality trimmed at Q25 with fastp and then assembled into clones with MiXCR by TCRdb, keeping productive beta chains. Rows matching on CDR3 protein sequence are summarized as one entry with the most common DNA and genes. None of the V and J calls come from the authors' own analysis; TCRdb made them. The sample table records 150,000 or so distinct CDR3 sequences; approximately 95% of these occur just once. The ten largest clonotypes hold 0.12% of the sample.

Peripheral blood CD8+ and CD4+ T cells from healthy donors, Susac syndrome patients and multiple sclerosis patients were profiled using high-throughput TCR beta sequencing. Susac syndrome patients met recently defined diagnostic criteria for definite or probable disease. Bulk CD8+ and CD4+ T cells were purified by magnetic negative isolation, while CD8+ TEMRA cells were enriched using FACS. Blood was drawn into EDTA tubes, processed within 24 hours, and PBMCs were isolated by density gradient centrifugation. PBMCs intended for TCR sequencing were cryopreserved in liquid nitrogen and were subsequently thawed in a 37 degrees C water bath. The sorted or isolated CD4+, CD8+ and CD8+ TEMRA cells had a purity of 90% or higher. As to this clonotype: What antigen it recognizes has not been identified. Base quality data are lacking; no much larger clone is found one base away.

The chain employs TRBV28 and TRBJ1-1, with TRBD1 tentatively as D gene (6 bases match). The receptor's source is a human donor with Susac syndrome. The specimen was CD4+ T cells from PBMCs. The CDR3 region reads CASTGATEAFF. The DNA sequence follows: TGTGCCAGTACGGGGGCCACTGAAGCTTTCTTT.